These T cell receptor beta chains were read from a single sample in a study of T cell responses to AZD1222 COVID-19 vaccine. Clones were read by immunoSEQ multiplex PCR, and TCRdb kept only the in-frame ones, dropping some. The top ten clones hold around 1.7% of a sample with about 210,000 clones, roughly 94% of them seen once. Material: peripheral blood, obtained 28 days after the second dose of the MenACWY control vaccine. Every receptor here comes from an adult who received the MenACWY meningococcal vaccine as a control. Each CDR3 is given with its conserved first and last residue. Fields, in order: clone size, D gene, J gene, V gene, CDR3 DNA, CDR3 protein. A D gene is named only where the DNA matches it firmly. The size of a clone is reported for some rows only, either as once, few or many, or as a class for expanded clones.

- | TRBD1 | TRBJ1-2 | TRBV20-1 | TGCAGTGCTAGTGGGGACAGGGGTCGCTATGGCTACACCTTC | CSASGDRGRYGYTF
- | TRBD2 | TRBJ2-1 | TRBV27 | TGTGCCAGCAGGCCGGGAGGGCGCCATGAGCAGTTCTTC | CASRPGGRHEQFF
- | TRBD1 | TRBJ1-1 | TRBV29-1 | TGCAGCGTGCGGACAGGGGCCTCTGAAGCTTTCTTT | CSVRTGASEAFF
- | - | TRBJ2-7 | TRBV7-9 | TGTGCCAGCAGTCCAGGTTGGGACGAGCAGTACTTC | CASSPGWDEQYF
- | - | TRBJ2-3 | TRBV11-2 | TGTGCCAGCAGCTTAGGACTGGGGGAGATGATCACAGATACGCAGTATTTT | CASSLGLGEMITDTQYF
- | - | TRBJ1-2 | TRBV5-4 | TGTGCCAGCAGCCGGGACACAACTAACTATGGCTACACCTTC | CASSRDTTNYGYTF
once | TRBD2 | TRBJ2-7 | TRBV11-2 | TGTGCCAGCACACTAGCGGGGGGCTCCTACGAGCAGTACTTC | CASTLAGGSYEQYF
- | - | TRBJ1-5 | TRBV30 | TGTGCCTGGAGTGACCGTGGCAATCAGCCCCAGCATTTT | CAWSDRGNQPQHF
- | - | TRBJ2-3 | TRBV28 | TGTGCCAGCAGTCCGCCAGGTACCCCAACCACAGATACGCAGTATTTT | CASSPPGTPTTDTQYF
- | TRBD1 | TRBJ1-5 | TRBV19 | TGTGCCAGTAGTGACAGGGAAAATCAGCCCCAGCATTTT | CASSDRENQPQHF
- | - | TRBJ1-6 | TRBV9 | TGTGCCAGCAGCGTAGAGGCAGTGTTTTCACCCCTCCACTTT | CASSVEAVFSPLHF
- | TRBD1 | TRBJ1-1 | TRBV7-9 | TGTGCCAGCAGCTTCAGGGGGCCCACTGAAGCTTTCTTT | CASSFRGPTEAFF
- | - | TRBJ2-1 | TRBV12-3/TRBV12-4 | TGTGCCAGCAGTTCGGGGGATGAGCAGTTCTTC | CASSSGDEQFF
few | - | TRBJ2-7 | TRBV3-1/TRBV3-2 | TGTGCCAGCAGCCAATTCGTAAGTGCGGACTACGAGCAGTACTTC | CASSQFVSADYEQYF
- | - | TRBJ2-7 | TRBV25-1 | TGTGCCAGCAGTGGGGCCCGGGAGACAGGTCCTCGTGGCAGGTACTTC | CASSGARETGPRGRYF
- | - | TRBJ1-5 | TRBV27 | TGTGCCAGCAGGGAATGGGACGGGGCCCAGCATTTT | CASREWDGAQHF
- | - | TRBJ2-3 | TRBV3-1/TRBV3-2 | TGTGCCAGCAGCCCCTCGGAAGGGTTCACGCAGTATTTT | CASSPSEGFTQYF
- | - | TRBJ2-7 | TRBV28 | TGTGCCAGCAGCCCCTTCACGGGGGCTGGCTACGAGCAGTACTTC | CASSPFTGAGYEQYF
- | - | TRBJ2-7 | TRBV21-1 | TGTGCCAGCAGCAAAGATCTCAGTCGGGGGGCGAACTACGAGCAGTACTTC | CASSKDLSRGANYEQYF
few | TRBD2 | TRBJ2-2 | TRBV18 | TGTGCCAGCTCACCACTTGCGGGAGGTGAGACCGGGGAGCTGTTTTTT | CASSPLAGGETGELFF
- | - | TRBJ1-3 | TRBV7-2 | TGTGCCAGCAGCCCCTTAAGCTCTGGAAACACCATATATTTT | CASSPLSSGNTIYF
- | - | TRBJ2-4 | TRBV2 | TGTGCCAGCAGTTACGCGTTGGCCAAAAACATTCAGTACTTC | CASSYALAKNIQYF
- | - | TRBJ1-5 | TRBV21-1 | TGTGCCAGCAGCAAAGACCAGCCAAGATATCAGCCCCAGCATTTT | CASSKDQPRYQPQHF
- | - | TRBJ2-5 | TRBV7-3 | TGTGCCAGCAGCCTGACTAGTTCCGAGACCCAGTACTTC | CASSLTSSETQYF
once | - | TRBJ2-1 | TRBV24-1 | TGTGCCACCAGTGCCTTAGGACTGGGGAATGAGCAGTTCTTC | CATSALGLGNEQFF
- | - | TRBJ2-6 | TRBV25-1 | TGTGCCAGCAGTTCCCTACAGGTAACTGGGGCCAACGTCCTGACTTTC | CASSSLQVTGANVLTF
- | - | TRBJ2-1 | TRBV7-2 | TGTGCCAGCAGCTTCTCAGCGGCTAGCTCCTACAATGAGCAGTTCTTC | CASSFSAASSYNEQFF
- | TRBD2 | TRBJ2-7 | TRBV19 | TGTGCCAGTAGTATATACCTAGCGGTTCCCTACGAGCAGTACTTC | CASSIYLAVPYEQYF
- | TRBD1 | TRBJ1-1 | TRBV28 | TGTGCCAGCAGGGGACAGGGGGTCGGAGTGAACACTGAAGCTTTCTTT | CASRGQGVGVNTEAFF
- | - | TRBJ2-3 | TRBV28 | TGTGCCAGCAGTTCAGGACCCGCCACAGATACGCAGTATTTT | CASSSGPATDTQYF
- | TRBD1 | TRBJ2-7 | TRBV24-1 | TGTGCCACCAGTGATTTACAGGGGTACGAGCAGTACTTC | CATSDLQGYEQYF
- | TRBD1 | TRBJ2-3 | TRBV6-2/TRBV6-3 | TGTGCCAGCAGCCCCGACAGGGGAGGAGATACGCAGTATTTT | CASSPDRGGDTQYF
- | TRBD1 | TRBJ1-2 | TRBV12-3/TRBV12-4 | TGTGCCAGCAGTCTAGGACAGGGGTATGGCTACACCTTC | CASSLGQGYGYTF
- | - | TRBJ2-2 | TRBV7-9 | TGTGCCAGCAGCCCCGGGGCCCCTTCCGGGGAGCTGTTTTTT | CASSPGAPSGELFF
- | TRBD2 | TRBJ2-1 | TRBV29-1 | TGCAGCGTCGGGGCGGGAGGGGGCGCTGGGAATGAGCAGTTCTTC | CSVGAGGGAGNEQFF
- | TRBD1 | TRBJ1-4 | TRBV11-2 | TGTGCCAGCAGCCGAGACAGGGGGGCTAATGAAAAACTGTTTTTT | CASSRDRGANEKLFF
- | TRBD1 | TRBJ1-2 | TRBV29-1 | TGCAGCGTTGACCTTGGACAGGTCTACTATGGCTACACCTTC | CSVDLGQVYYGYTF
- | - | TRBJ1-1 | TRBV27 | TGTGCCAGCAGTTTCCGACAGGAGAACACTGAAGCTTTCTTT | CASSFRQENTEAFF
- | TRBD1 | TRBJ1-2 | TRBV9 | TGTGCCAGCAGCGCACAGGGGTGGGGCTACACCTTC | CASSAQGWGYTF
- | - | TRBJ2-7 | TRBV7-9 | TGTGCCAGCAGTCTTGAGGGCCATTCGTACGAGCAGTACTTC | CASSLEGHSYEQYF
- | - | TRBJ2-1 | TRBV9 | TGTGCCAGCAGCGCGGACAGCAATGAGCAGTTCTTC | CASSADSNEQFF
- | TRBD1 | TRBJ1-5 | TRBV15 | TGTGCCACCAGCAGAGAAGCGGGGACAGTTAATCAGCCCCAGCATTTT | CATSREAGTVNQPQHF
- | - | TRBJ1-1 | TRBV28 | TGTGCCAGCTCGACAGAAACACGGAACACTGAAGCTTTCTTT | CASSTETRNTEAFF
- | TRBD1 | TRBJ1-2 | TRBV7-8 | TGTGCCAGCAGCGTAGGACAGGGGGGAAACTATGGCTACACCTTC | CASSVGQGGNYGYTF
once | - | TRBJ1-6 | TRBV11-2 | TGTGCCAGCAGCTTAGCCCACCTTAATAAGCCACCCCTCCACTTT | CASSLAHLNKPPLHF
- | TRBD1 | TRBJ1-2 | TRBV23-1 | TGCGCCAGGTGGCAGGGGGGGTATGGCTACACCTTC | CARWQGGYGYTF
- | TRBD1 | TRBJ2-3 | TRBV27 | TGTGCCAGCAGTTTCCGGGACAGGAGCACAGATACGCAGTATTTT | CASSFRDRSTDTQYF
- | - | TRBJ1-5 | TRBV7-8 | TGTGCCAGCAGCTTAAATCCGGAGGGTACGCCCCAGCATTTT | CASSLNPEGTPQHF
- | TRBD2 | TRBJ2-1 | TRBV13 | TGTGCCAGCAGCCAGCGGGAGGGGAGCAATGAGCAGTTCTTC | CASSQREGSNEQFF
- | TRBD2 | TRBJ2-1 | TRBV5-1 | TGCGCCAGCAGTGGTAGCGGGAGTTTCAATGAGCAGTTCTTC | CASSGSGSFNEQFF
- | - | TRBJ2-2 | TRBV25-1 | TGTGCCAGCAGTGTGGGGGGCGGGGAGCTGTTTTTT | CASSVGGGELFF
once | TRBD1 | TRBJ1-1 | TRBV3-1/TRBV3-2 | TGTGCCAGCAGCCCGGGACAGGGTCGGCTTGAAGCTTTCTTT | CASSPGQGRLEAFF